Listed here are 20 T cell receptor beta chains from one sample, sequenced in a study of cytomegalovirus exposure and HLA in healthy donors. Primers for the PCR totalled 60 Vbeta and 13 Jbeta. Sequenced by immunoSEQ multiplex PCR; TCRdb stores in-frame clones only, minus some. The table records around 85,000 clones, about 78% of them present only once. The sample consisted of PBMCs. The receptors stem from a male donor in good health and CMV-seronegative.

The chain links TRBV5-5 to TRBJ2-2, with TRBD2 matching over 9 bases. The V segment lost 1 base and the J segment 4 bases; nucleotides outside the gene matches: 5. Germline-derived CDR1 and CDR2 are SGHKS and YYEKEE (reference sequence). This CDR3 is 16 amino acids long. CDR3 in amino acids: CASSLPGTSSTGELFF. The CDR3 DNA reads TGTGCCAGCAGCTTGCCGGGGACTAGCTCCACCGGGGAGCTGTTTTTT.

The chain combines TRBV11-2 with TRBJ2-7, with D possibly TRBD2 on 5 matching bases. Germline loops: CDR1 SGHAT, CDR2 FQNNGV. V lost 0 bases and J lost 7, with 13 bases in between. The CDR3 sequence is 14 residues long. The CDR3 bases are TGTGCCAGCAGCTTAGAGGTAGCGACAAGAGAGCAGTACTTC. Translated, it gives CASSLEVATREQYF.

CDR3 coding DNA: TGTGCCAGCAGGGAGGCCTTCACAATGAACACTGAAGCTTTCTTT. It is translated as CASREAFTMNTEAFF. The chain uses TRBV5-6 and TRBJ1-1; D is uncertain. This CDR3 spans 15 amino acids. Germline V CDR1 and CDR2: SGHDT, YYEEEE. The V end lost 5 bases, the J end lost 0 bases, and 14 bases lay between the germline ends.

The chain carries TRBV13 and TRBJ2-6, with 10 bases lining up with TRBD1. With V trimmed by 4 bases and J by 0 bases, 6 bases remained unmatched. The CDR3 length is 18 residues. Germline-derived CDR1 and CDR2 are PRHDT and FYEKMQ (reference sequence). CDR3 nucleotides: TGTGCCAGCAGCTCCGACAGGGGGCGTTTCTCTGGGGCCAACGTCCTGACTTTC. Its protein is CASSSDRGRFSGANVLTF. Variable domain in full (rest from reference TRBV13 and TRBJ2-6): AAGVIQSPRHLIKEKRETATLKCYPIPRHDTVYWYQQGPGQDPQFLISFYEKMQSDKGSIPDRFSAQQFSDYHSELNMSSLELGDSALYFCASSSDRGRFSGANVLTFGAGSRLTVL.

The chain links TRBV5-6 to TRBJ2-1, with 12 positions matching TRBD1. Germline loops: CDR1 SGHDT, CDR2 YYEEEE. The CDR3 covers 16 residues. The V segment lost 0 bases and the J segment 7 bases; nucleotides outside the gene matches: 5. This CDR3 is CASSLVGTGGKNEQFF. The CDR3 DNA reads TGTGCCAGCAGCTTGGTGGGGACAGGGGGCAAGAATGAGCAGTTCTTC.

This clone has more than one count but fewer than ten. The chain carries TRBV4-1 and TRBJ2-5, with TRBD2 as a possible D gene (6 bases). The CDR3 runs 13 residues. V lost 4 bases and J lost 5, with 11 bases in between. The germline V gene has CDR1 MGHRA and CDR2 YSYEKL. The CDR3 nucleotides read TGCGCCAGCAGCCGACTAGTGGGTGAGACCCAGTACTTC. It translates to CASSRLVGETQYF.

V and J are TRBV5-1 and TRBJ2-7; 13 nucleotides line up with TRBD2. This CDR3 is 15 amino acids long. V trimming: 4 bases; J trimming: 6 bases; junction bases outside the gene matches: 7. Germline CDR1 and CDR2: SGHRS and YFSETQ. The CDR3 spells CASSRTSGSGIEQYF. The CDR3, as DNA: TGCGCCAGCAGCCGGACTAGCGGGAGCGGCATCGAGCAGTACTTC.

This clone came up once. The gene calls are TRBV2 and TRBJ2-7, with D possibly being TRBD2 (5 bases). Germline V lookup: CDR1 SNHLY, CDR2 FYNNEI. CDR3 length equals 13 residues. V was pared by 7 bases and J by 2 bases, with 12 bases between. The CDR3 loop reads CASKDLATYEQYF. CDR3 in DNA: TGTGCCAGCAAAGATCTAGCAACCTACGAGCAGTACTTC.

The V and J genes are TRBV5-6 and TRBJ2-1; 8 bases are a match to TRBD2. J gave up 5 bases and V 4 bases, and 14 bases lay outside the gene matches. Germline lookup yields CDR1 SGHDT and CDR2 YYEEEE. This CDR3 comprises 17 residues. As DNA, the CDR3 is TGTGCCAGCAGCCCCTGGACTAGCCGATTAAACCACAATGAGCAGTTCTTC. It is translated as CASSPWTSRLNHNEQFF. Looking up the rest from reference TRBV5-6 and TRBJ2-1 gives the full variable domain: DAGVTQSPTHLIKTRGQQVTLRCSPKSGHDTVSWYQQALGQGPQFIFQYYEEEERQRGNFPDRFSGHQFPNYSSELNVNALLLGDSALYLCASSPWTSRLNHNEQFFGPGTRLTVL.

The chain uses TRBV5-1 and TRBJ2-3; TRBD1 might be the D (6 bases). Trimming removed 4 bases at V and 6 bases at J, with 21 bases between. The CDR3 consists of 16 residues. CDR1 SGHRS and CDR2 YFSETQ come from the germline V gene. The CDR3 spells CASSNRDIELDDTQYF. Written as DNA, the CDR3 is TGCGCCAGCAGCAACCGGGACATAGAACTCGATGATACGCAGTATTTT.

This clone was picked up a small number of times. The genes are TRBV11-2 and TRBJ2-1, with 10 bases lining up with TRBD2. The CDR3 loop spans 16 amino acids. Looked up from germline, CDR1 is SGHAT and CDR2 is FQNNGV. The ends lost 0 bases at V and 5 bases at J; junction bases unmatched: 4. Here the CDR3 DNA reads TGTGCCAGCAGCTTAGATTTAGCGGGAGGCCACAATGAGCAGTTCTTC. This translates into CASSLDLAGGHNEQFF.

This chain connects TRBV7-6 to TRBJ2-7; 15 bases match TRBD2. Germline values: CDR1 SGHVS, CDR2 FNYEAQ. The V segment lost 5 bases and the J segment 3 bases; nucleotides outside the gene matches: 2. There are 15 residues in the CDR3. CDR3 loop: CASSGTSGGLYEQYF. CDR3 DNA sequence: TGTGCCAGCAGCGGGACTAGCGGGGGGCTCTACGAGCAGTACTTC.

This sequence joins TRBV6-6 and TRBJ1-3; D ambiguous. The V end was cut by 5 bases, the J end by 4 bases, with 9 bases between. Germline V gene lookup returns CDR1 MNHNY and CDR2 SVGAGI (reference sequence). This CDR3 region has 13 residues. The CDR3 region has the DNA TGTGCCAGCAGTATTACATGGGGAAACACCATATATTTT. Translating it yields CASSITWGNTIYF.

The chain joins TRBV6-1 to TRBJ2-1; 7 bases agree with TRBD2. This CDR3 is built from 15 residues. The V and J ends lost 2 bases and 10 bases, in that order; junction bases with no gene match: 11. Looked up from germline, CDR1 is MNHNS and CDR2 is SASEGT. The CDR3 here is CASSELAGVASEQFF. CDR3 nucleotide sequence: TGTGCCAGCAGTGAACTCGCGGGAGTCGCTTCCGAGCAGTTCTTC.

The V call is TRBV5-1, the J call TRBJ1-1; D is uncertain. V lost 0 bases to trimming and J lost 4 bases, with 13 bases between them. Germline CDR1 and CDR2: SGHRS and YFSETQ. The CDR3 covers 15 residues. CDR3 DNA sequence: TGCGCCAGCAGCTTGGAGTCCGGGGTGGCCACTGAAGCTTTCTTT. Translation gives CASSLESGVATEAFF.

The chain links TRBV29-1 to TRBJ2-5; 8 positions agree with TRBD2. This CDR3 is built from 14 residues. The V segment lost 3 bases and the J segment 0 bases; nucleotides outside the gene matches: 3. Per germline, CDR1 SQVTM and CDR2 ANQGSEA. The CDR3 coding sequence is TGCAGCGTTGATGCGCGGGAGGACCAAGAGACCCAGTACTTC. This translates into CSVDAREDQETQYF. Complete variable domain (other parts from reference TRBV29-1 and TRBJ2-5): SAVISQKPSRDICQRGTSLTIQCQVDSQVTMMFWYRQQPGQSLTLIATANQGSEATYESGFVIDKFPISRPNLTFSTLTVSNMSPEDSSIYLCSVDAREDQETQYFGPGTRLLVL.

The gene calls are TRBV30 and TRBJ2-5, with D hard to call. V gave up 0 bases and J gave up 0 bases, with 8 bases separating them. There are 14 residues in the CDR3. Germline V gene data show CDR1 as GTSNPN and CDR2 as SVGIG (reference sequence). The CDR3 reads CAWSVLSYQETQYF. Here the CDR3 DNA reads TGTGCCTGGAGTGTACTCTCCTACCAAGAGACCCAGTACTTC.

The chain links TRBV29-1 to TRBJ1-2; possibly TRBD1 for D (6 bases). Germline V lookup: CDR1 SQVTM, CDR2 ANQGSEA. V was trimmed by 4 bases and J by 7 bases, leaving 10 bases between them. This CDR3 has 11 residues. The CDR3 DNA is TGCAGCGTTGCAGGGGTTGGTGGCTACACCTTC. Residues: CSVAGVGGYTF.

The chain is built from TRBV6-1 and TRBJ2-1, with 7 nucleotides matching TRBD2. There are 15 residues in the CDR3. Trimming took 2 bases from V and 7 from J; bases not matched to a gene: 8. CDR1 MNHNS and CDR2 SASEGT come from the germline V gene. DNA of the CDR3: TGTGCCAGCAGTGAAACGTGGGGAGGGTGGAATGAGCAGTTCTTC. Translated: CASSETWGGWNEQFF.

As DNA, the CDR3 is TGTGCCAGCAGTTTTGCAGGGTATCAAGGCTACACCTTC. Protein: CASSFAGYQGYTF. This chain links TRBV28 with TRBJ1-2, with D possibly TRBD1 on 5 matching bases. V gave up 3 bases and J gave up 8 bases, with 13 bases separating them. The CDR3 is 13 amino acids. Per germline, CDR1 MDHEN and CDR2 SYDVKM.